This T cell receptor beta chain was observed in a study of blood T cells in healthy people across ages. For the second PCR, which ran for 7 to 11 cycles, a sample-barcoded 5' primer and a J-beta primer mix were used. Unique molecular identifiers of 12 random nucleotides labeled each cDNA. Via MiXCR, TCRdb re-called the 5' RACE reads, giving one row per CDR3 protein. The sample records approximately 1.5 million distinct CDR3 sequences, 42% being singletons. Looked up from germline, CDR1 is SEHNR and CDR2 is FQNEAQ (reference sequence). With 4 bases removed from V and 3 bases from J, the gap between germline ends came to 16 bases. This CDR3 is built from 15 residues.

The chain couples TRBV7-9 to TRBJ2-7, with TRBD1 as a possible D gene (6 bases). The clonotype was recovered from a woman under 30 in good health. The specimen was blood. The CDR3 region is CASSSARGVDYEQYF. The CDR3 DNA reads TGTGCCAGCAGCTCGGCCAGGGGTGTGGACTACGAGCAGTACTTC.